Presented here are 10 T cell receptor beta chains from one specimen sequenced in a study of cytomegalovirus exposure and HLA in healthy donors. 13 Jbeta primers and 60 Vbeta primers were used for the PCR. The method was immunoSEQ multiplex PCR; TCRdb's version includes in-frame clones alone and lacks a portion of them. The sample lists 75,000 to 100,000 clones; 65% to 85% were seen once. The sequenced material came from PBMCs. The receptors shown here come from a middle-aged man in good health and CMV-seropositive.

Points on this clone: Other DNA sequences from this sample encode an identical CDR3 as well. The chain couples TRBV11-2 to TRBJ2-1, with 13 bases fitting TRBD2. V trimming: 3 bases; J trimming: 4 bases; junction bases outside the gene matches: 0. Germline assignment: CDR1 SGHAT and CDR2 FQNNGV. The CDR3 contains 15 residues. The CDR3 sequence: CASSLGLAGYNEQFF. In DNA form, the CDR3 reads TGTGCCAGCAGCTTGGGACTAGCGGGATACAATGAGCAGTTCTTC.

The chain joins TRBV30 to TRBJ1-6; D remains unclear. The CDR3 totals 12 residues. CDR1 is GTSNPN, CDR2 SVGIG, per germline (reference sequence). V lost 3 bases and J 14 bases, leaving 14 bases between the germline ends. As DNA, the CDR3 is TGTGCCTGGAGCCCCGGGAGTATGTCCCTCCACTTT. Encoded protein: CAWSPGSMSLHF.

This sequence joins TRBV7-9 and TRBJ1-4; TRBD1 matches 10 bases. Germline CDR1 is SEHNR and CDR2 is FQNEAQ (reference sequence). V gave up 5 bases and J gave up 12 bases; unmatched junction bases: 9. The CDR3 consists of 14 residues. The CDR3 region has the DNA TGTGCCAGCAGCCAGGGACAGGGGTTCTCGGAACTGTTTTTT. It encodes CASSQGQGFSELFF.

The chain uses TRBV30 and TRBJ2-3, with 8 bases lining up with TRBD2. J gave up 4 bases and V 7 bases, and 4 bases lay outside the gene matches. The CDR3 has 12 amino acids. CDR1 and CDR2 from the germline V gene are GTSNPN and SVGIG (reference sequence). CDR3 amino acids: CAFLAGPDTQYF. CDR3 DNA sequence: TGTGCCTTCTTAGCGGGGCCAGATACGCAGTATTTT. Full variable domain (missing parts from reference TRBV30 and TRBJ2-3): SQTIHQWPATLVQPVGSPLSLECTVEGTSNPNLYWYRQAAGRGLQLLFYSVGIGQISSEVPQNLSASRPQDRQFILSSKKLLLSDSGFYLCAFLAGPDTQYFGPGTRLTVL.

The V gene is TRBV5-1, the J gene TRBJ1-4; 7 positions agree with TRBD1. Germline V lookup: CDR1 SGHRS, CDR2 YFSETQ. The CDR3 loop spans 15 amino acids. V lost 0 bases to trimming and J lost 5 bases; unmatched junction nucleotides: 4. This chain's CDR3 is CASSLGTGENEKLFF. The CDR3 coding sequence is TGCGCCAGCAGCTTGGGGACAGGTGAAAATGAAAAACTGTTTTTT.

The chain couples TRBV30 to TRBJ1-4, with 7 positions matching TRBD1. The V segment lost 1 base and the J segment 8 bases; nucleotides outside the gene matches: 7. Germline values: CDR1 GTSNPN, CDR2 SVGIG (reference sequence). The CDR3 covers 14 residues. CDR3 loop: CAWSGTGTFEKLFF. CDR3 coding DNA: TGTGCCTGGAGTGGGACAGGTACTTTCGAAAAACTGTTTTTT. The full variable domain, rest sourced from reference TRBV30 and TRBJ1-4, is SQTIHQWPATLVQPVGSPLSLECTVEGTSNPNLYWYRQAAGRGLQLLFYSVGIGQISSEVPQNLSASRPQDRQFILSSKKLLLSDSGFYLCAWSGTGTFEKLFFGSGTQLSVL.

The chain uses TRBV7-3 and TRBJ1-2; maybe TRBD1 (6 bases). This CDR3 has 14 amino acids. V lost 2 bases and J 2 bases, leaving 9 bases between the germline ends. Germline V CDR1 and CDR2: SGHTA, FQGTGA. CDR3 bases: TGTGCCAGCAGCTTAGGTACAGGGAACTATGGCTACACCTTC. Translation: CASSLGTGNYGYTF.

CDR3 coding DNA: TGCGCCAGCAGCCAAGCCCCGACAGATGTCTACAATGAGCAGTTCTTC. This codes for CASSQAPTDVYNEQFF. V is TRBV4-1 and J is TRBJ2-1, with D perhaps matching TRBD1 (5 bases). V lost 1 base and J 3 bases, leaving 13 bases between the germline ends. Germline values: CDR1 MGHRA, CDR2 YSYEKL. The CDR3 runs to 16 residues.

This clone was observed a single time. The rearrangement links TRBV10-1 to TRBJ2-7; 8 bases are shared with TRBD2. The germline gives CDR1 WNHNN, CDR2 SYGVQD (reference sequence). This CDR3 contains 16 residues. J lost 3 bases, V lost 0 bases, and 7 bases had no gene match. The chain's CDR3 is CASSESWSGSGYEQYF. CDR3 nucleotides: TGCGCCAGCAGTGAGTCTTGGAGCGGGAGCGGCTACGAGCAGTACTTC.

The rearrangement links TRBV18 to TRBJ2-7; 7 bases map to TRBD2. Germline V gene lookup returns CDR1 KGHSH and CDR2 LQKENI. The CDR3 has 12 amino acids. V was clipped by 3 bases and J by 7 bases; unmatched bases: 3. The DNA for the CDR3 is TGTGCCAGCTCACCGGCGGGAGAAGAGCAGTACTTC. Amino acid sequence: CASSPAGEEQYF.